The 23 T cell receptor beta chains below were found in one sample sequenced in a study of blood T cell repertoires in COVID-19. Profiled with immunoSEQ multiplex PCR; TCRdb holds only in-frame clones, not every one. The table has 380,000 or so clones, 70% to 85% seen once. The specimen was peripheral blood. These receptors were obtained from a human donor with acute or convalescent COVID-19. The donor label of this sample is uncertain.

This rearrangement joins TRBV6-1 to TRBJ2-3, with 8 positions matching TRBD1. Trimming removed 2 bases from V and 1 base from J; junction bases left unmatched: 26. This CDR3 has 23 amino acids. From germline, CDR1 is MNHNS and CDR2 SASEGT. The CDR3 spells CASSESIIPPGQDVLGGTDTQYF. CDR3 DNA: TGTGCCAGCAGTGAATCAATTATACCGCCGGGACAGGACGTACTTGGGGGCACAGATACGCAGTATTTT.

The chain carries TRBV28 and TRBJ1-2, with D possibly TRBD1 on 5 matching bases. The length of the CDR3 is 14 residues. The germline gives CDR1 MDHEN, CDR2 SYDVKM. V lost 8 bases to trimming and J lost 2 bases, with 15 bases between them. CDR3 sequence reads: CASGLGARNYGYTF. CDR3 in DNA: TGTGCCAGCGGGTTAGGGGCGAGAAACTATGGCTACACCTTC.

The V and J genes are TRBV20-1 and TRBJ1-2; D uncertain. Germline lookup yields CDR1 DFQATT and CDR2 SNEGSKA (reference sequence). The CDR3 loop spans 11 amino acids. This CDR3 is CSARANYGYTF. Written as DNA, the CDR3 is TGCAGCGCGAGGGCTAACTATGGCTACACCTTC.

The V and J genes are TRBV9 and TRBJ1-3; no clear D gene. This CDR3 has 14 residues. In germline, CDR1 is SGDLS, CDR2 YYNGEE. Between the trimmed V and J ends, which lost 0 bases and 2 bases, there was a span of 6 bases. CDR3 amino acids: CASSVDYAGNTIYF. CDR3 sequence (DNA): TGTGCCAGCAGCGTAGACTACGCTGGAAACACCATATATTTT.

The chain couples TRBV14 to TRBJ1-1; unclear D gene. This CDR3 region has 11 residues. CDR1 and CDR2 (germline): SGHDN, FVKESK. V lost 2 bases and J lost 6, with 4 bases in between. The CDR3 DNA follows: TGTGCCAGCAGCCAAAGAGCTGAAGCTTTCTTT. Translation gives CASSQRAEAFF.

The genes are TRBV19 and TRBJ1-1; 7 nucleotides match TRBD1. V shed 8 bases, J shed 0 bases, and the junction held 12 bases outside the gene matches. The germline CDR1 and CDR2 sequences are LNHDA and SQIVND (reference sequence). This CDR3 region has 16 residues. The CDR3 DNA sequence: TGTGCCAGTCGAAGACCCCCGGGACAGATGAACACTGAAGCTTTCTTT. Translated: CASRRPPGQMNTEAFF.

This clone showed up just once. This sequence joins TRBV5-1 and TRBJ2-1; TRBD2 matches 14 bases. CDR3 length equals 16 residues. The trim removed 4 bases at V and 6 bases at J, leaving 6 bases unmatched. CDR1 and CDR2 (germline): SGHRS, YFSETQ. The CDR3 region has the DNA TGCGCCAGCAGCCGAGGACTAGCGGGAGGAACCAATGAGCAGTTCTTC. Its protein product is CASSRGLAGGTNEQFF.

A remark on this clone: With a much larger clone just one base away, this may be a read error. The chain links TRBV7-2 to TRBJ2-2; D gene uncertain. CDR1 SGHTA and CDR2 FQGNSA come from the germline V gene. The CDR3 spans 13 residues. The V end was cut by 3 bases, the J end by 1 base, with 3 bases between. The chain's CDR3 is CASSFMNTGELFF. The CDR3 DNA sequence: TGTGCCAGCAGCTTCATGAACACCGGGGAGCTGTTTTTT.

This clone showed up just a few times. The chain links TRBV11-2 to TRBJ2-7; no reliable D call. The V and J ends lost 2 bases and 7 bases respectively, with 15 bases between them. Per the germline V gene, CDR1 is SGHAT and CDR2 is FQNNGV. CDR3 length: 14 amino acids. The CDR3 region is CASSLSLLTREQYF. CDR3 DNA sequence: TGTGCCAGCAGCTTAAGCCTCCTCACCCGGGAGCAGTACTTC.

The chain combines TRBV2 with TRBJ2-7, with D perhaps matching TRBD1 (6 bases). The germline CDR1 and CDR2 sequences are SNHLY and FYNNEI. The CDR3 consists of 13 residues. Trimming stripped 7 bases from V and 7 bases from J, with 17 bases between. The CDR3: CASNALRGGEQYF. The DNA for the CDR3 is TGTGCCAGCAATGCACTCCGAGGGGGTGAGCAGTACTTC. Filled out from reference TRBV2 and TRBJ2-7, the complete variable domain reads EPEVTQTPSHQVTQMGQEVILRCVPISNHLYFYWYRQILGQKVEFLVSFYNNEISEKSEIFDDQFSVERPDGSNFTLKIRSTKLEDSAMYFCASNALRGGEQYFGPGTRLTVT.

The rearrangement links TRBV7-9 to TRBJ1-2; D gene ambiguous. The CDR3 contains 14 residues. The ends were cut back, 2 bases at V and 0 bases at J, with 7 bases in the middle. CDR1 and CDR2 from the germline V gene are SEHNR and FQNEAQ (reference sequence). In nucleotides, the CDR3 is TGTGCCAGCAGCTTAAGCCAGGCTAACTATGGCTACACCTTC. Encoded protein: CASSLSQANYGYTF.

The sample holds many counts of this clone. The gene calls are TRBV2 and TRBJ1-1, with 9 nucleotides matching TRBD1. CDR3 length: 15 residues. Germline V lookup: CDR1 SNHLY, CDR2 FYNNEI. Germline trimming cut 1 base from V and 5 bases from J; bases unmatched to any gene: 5. The chain's CDR3 is CASSEEQGASTEAFF. The CDR3 coding sequence is TGTGCCAGCAGTGAAGAACAGGGGGCATCTACTGAAGCTTTCTTT.

This clone was counted once. The chain recombines TRBV7-9 with TRBJ2-7; 9 positions match TRBD1. Trimming removed 5 bases from V and 2 bases from J; junction bases left unmatched: 13. Germline CDR1 is SEHNR and CDR2 is FQNEAQ (reference sequence). CDR3 length equals 17 residues. The CDR3 nucleotides are TGTGCCAGCAGCGCACGAGCCGGGACAGGGAAACCCTACGAGCAGTACTTC. Protein product: CASSARAGTGKPYEQYF.

This chain joins TRBV6-5 and TRBJ2-1; possible D gene TRBD2, 5 bases. With 6 bases removed from V and 7 bases from J, the gap between germline ends came to 13 bases. CDR1 is MNHEY and CDR2 is SVGAGI in the germline V gene. The CDR3 has 13 residues. The CDR3 loop reads CASRLLSGNEQFF. DNA for the CDR3: TGTGCCAGCAGGCTACTATCGGGGAATGAGCAGTTCTTC.

This clone was recorded a few times. This sequence joins TRBV19 and TRBJ2-6, with unresolved D. The CDR3 contains 18 residues. The V gene's germline CDR1 is LNHDA and CDR2 SQIVND (reference sequence). V lost 3 bases and J lost 4, with 19 bases in between. The DNA of the CDR3 is TGTGCCAGTAGTATTTGGAACCCAACGAGGAAAGGGGCCAACGTCCTGACTTTC. Its protein product is CASSIWNPTRKGANVLTF.

The CDR3 region has the DNA TGTGCCAGCTCAATGGTTGGGCTAGGGGGCAATGAGCAGTTCTTC. Translated: CASSMVGLGGNEQFF. The chain recombines TRBV6-5 with TRBJ2-1; tentatively, D is TRBD1 (6 bases). The germline V gene has CDR1 MNHEY and CDR2 SVGAGI. This CDR3 contains 15 residues. V was pared by 8 bases and J by 6 bases, with 20 bases between.

The rearrangement links TRBV7-9 to TRBJ1-2; D is perhaps TRBD1 (5 bases). The V gene's germline CDR1 is SEHNR and CDR2 FQNEAQ (reference sequence). V gave up 1 base and J gave up 7 bases, with 25 bases separating them. The CDR3 has 18 amino acids. CDR3 residues: CASSLEGLGPAIKVGYTF. The CDR3 coding sequence is TGTGCCAGCAGCTTAGAGGGACTTGGACCGGCGATTAAGGTTGGCTACACCTTC.

The chain combines TRBV3-1 (or the pseudogene TRBV3-2) with TRBJ1-2, with D uncertain. Germline V CDR1 and CDR2: LGHDT, YNNKEL (reference sequence). V was trimmed by 4 bases and J by 0 bases, leaving 9 bases between them. This CDR3 is 14 amino acids long. Here the CDR3 DNA reads TGTGCCAGCAGCCTATGGCAGGCTAACTATGGCTACACCTTC. Encoded protein: CASSLWQANYGYTF.

V gene TRBV11-2 combines with J gene TRBJ2-7; 9 positions agree with TRBD2. Trimming at V came to 0 bases and at J to 3 bases, leaving 6 bases not matched to a gene. The germline CDR1 and CDR2 sequences are SGHAT and FQNNGV. This CDR3 has 16 amino acids. The CDR3 nucleotides are TGTGCCAGCAGCTTAGATTTGGCGGGAGGGGGCTACGAGCAGTACTTC. As protein: CASSLDLAGGGYEQYF.

The CDR3 reads CASSMAVGTGELFF. CDR3 coding DNA: TGTGCCAGTAGTATGGCGGTGGGCACCGGGGAGCTGTTTTTT. The V call is TRBV19, the J call TRBJ2-2; D gene ambiguous. V gave up 3 bases and J gave up 4 bases, with 9 bases separating them. This CDR3 is 14 amino acids long. Per germline, CDR1 LNHDA and CDR2 SQIVND (reference sequence).

The chain is built from TRBV6-6 and TRBJ1-1; 8 bases are shared with TRBD1. Trimming took 6 bases from V and 4 from J; bases not matched to a gene: 10. CDR3 length: 15 amino acids. Germline V gene sequence: CDR1 MNHNY, CDR2 SVGAGI (reference sequence). Here the CDR3 reads CASRYSGQGATEAFF. The CDR3 DNA is TGTGCCAGCAGGTATTCAGGACAGGGCGCCACTGAAGCTTTCTTT.

The V gene is TRBV10-3, the J gene TRBJ2-7, with 7 bases fitting TRBD2. After removal of 11 bases from V and 0 bases from J, the junction contained 13 bases not matched to a gene. This CDR3 spans 15 amino acids. CDR1 is ENHRY and CDR2 is SYGVKD in the germline V gene. CDR3 region: CAAGGREGLSYEQYF. CDR3 sequence (DNA): TGTGCCGCCGGGGGGAGGGAGGGCCTCTCCTACGAGCAGTACTTC.

This clone was observed a handful of times. V and J are TRBV6-5 and TRBJ1-2, with D possibly being TRBD1 (6 bases). This CDR3 has 14 amino acids. Trimming left V 5 bases short and J 3 bases short, with 13 bases between. Germline CDR1 is MNHEY and CDR2 is SVGAGI. The CDR3: CASSPRGWDYGYTF. In DNA, the CDR3 is TGTGCCAGCAGTCCCAGGGGATGGGACTATGGCTACACCTTC.